Listed below are T cell receptor beta chains from one sample, sequenced in a study of cytomegalovirus exposure and HLA in healthy donors. Assay: immunoSEQ multiplex PCR; the TCRdb copy retains only in-frame clones and omits some. The sample holds more than 100,000 clones, roughly 69% seen once. The sequenced sample was PBMCs. These receptors were obtained from a woman in her thirties or forties in good health and CMV-seropositive. The CDR3 runs from the conserved cysteine through the conserved F or W. A row's size may be missing; if present it is once, few, many or a size class.

>TRBV5-4|-
CASSRTGGGIDEQFF
>TRBV4-1|-
CASSQEGTGTYEQYF
>TRBV28|few
CASSSGTGVYGYTF
>TRBV14|-
CASSQTGSYNEQFF
>TRBV4-1|-
CASSQASGGYNEQFF
>TRBV4-3|-
CASSQIPGLAGTQYF
>TRBV6-6|-
CASSFRTGNTGELFF
>TRBV14|-
CASRPTTGGLWTEAFF
>TRBV10-2|-
CASSSTAGVINYGYTF
>TRBV4-3|-
CASSQEETGWVEKLFF
>TRBV18|-
CASSPDRQGGSGYTF
>TRBV7-9|-
CASSLAGVGNEQFF
>TRBV7-9|-
CASSLLGLNEQFF
>TRBV14|-
CASSQEQGRGYTF
>TRBV5-1|-
CASGDGGSGTEAFF
>TRBV7-9|-
CASRQPGGNTEAFF
>TRBV5-1|-
CASSFGDYQETQYF
>TRBV7-2|-
CASSSLWTGSGNEQFF
>TRBV5-1|-
CASSATSGAAADTQYF
>TRBV5-4|-
CASSPGTGTRSTEAFF
>TRBV7-2|-
CASSLESGGRNEQFF
>TRBV5-4|few
CASSLGLAGGAAEQFF
>TRBV5-1|-
CASSPGGGGDEKLFF
>TRBV11-2|-
CASSLQGDNSPLHF
>TRBV18|-
CASSPGQGVNQPQHF
>TRBV4-3|-
CASSQEGGEGEKLFF
>TRBV4-1|-
CASSQGLSYEQYF